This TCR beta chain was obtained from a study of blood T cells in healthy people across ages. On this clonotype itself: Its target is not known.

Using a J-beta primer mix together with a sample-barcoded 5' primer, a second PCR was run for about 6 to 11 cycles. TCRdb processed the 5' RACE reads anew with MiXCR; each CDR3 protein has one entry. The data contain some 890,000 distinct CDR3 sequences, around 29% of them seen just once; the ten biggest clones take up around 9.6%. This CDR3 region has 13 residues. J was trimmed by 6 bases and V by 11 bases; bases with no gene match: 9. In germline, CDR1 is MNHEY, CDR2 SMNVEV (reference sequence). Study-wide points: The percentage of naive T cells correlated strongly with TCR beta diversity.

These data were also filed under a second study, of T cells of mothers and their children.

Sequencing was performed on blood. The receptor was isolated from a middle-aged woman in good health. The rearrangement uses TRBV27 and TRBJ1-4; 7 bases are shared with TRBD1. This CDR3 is CASRQGGYEKLFF. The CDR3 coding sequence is TGTGCCTCTCGACAGGGAGGTTATGAAAAACTGTTTTTT.